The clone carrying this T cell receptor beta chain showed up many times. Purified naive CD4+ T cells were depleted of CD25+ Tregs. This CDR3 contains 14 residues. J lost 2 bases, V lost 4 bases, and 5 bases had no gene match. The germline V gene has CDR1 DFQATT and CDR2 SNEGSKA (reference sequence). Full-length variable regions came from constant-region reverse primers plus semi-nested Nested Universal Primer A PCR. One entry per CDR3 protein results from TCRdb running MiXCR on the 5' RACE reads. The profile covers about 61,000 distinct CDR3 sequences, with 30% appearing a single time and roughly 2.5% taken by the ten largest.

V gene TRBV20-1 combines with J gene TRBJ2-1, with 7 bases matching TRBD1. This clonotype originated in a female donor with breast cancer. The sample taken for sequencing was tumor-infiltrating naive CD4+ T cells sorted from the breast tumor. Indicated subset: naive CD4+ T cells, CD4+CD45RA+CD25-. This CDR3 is CSATTGFAYNEQFF. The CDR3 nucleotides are TGCAGTGCTACGACAGGGTTTGCCTACAATGAGCAGTTCTTC.